Reported below is one TCR beta chain. Time point reported: baseline pretreatment blood. Treatment given: 15 Gy SBRT to primary tumor, nephrectomy 4 weeks later. Some clones are missing from TCRdb's copy, which holds only in-frame ones; the method was immunoSEQ multiplex PCR. This sample has just over 95,000 clones, with 65% to 90% found just once. The V end was cut by 2 bases, the J end by 3 bases, with 8 bases between. This CDR3 contains 13 residues. Germline V CDR1 and CDR2: ENHRY, SYGVKD. The entry originates in a study of radiation and T cells in renal cell carcinoma. The TCR comes from a man aged 50 to 60 with renal cell carcinoma. This specimen consisted of blood, obtained from a patient whose treatment included radiotherapy and nephrectomy. This chain links TRBV10-3 with TRBJ2-7; tentative D call: TRBD2 (5 bases). Here the CDR3 DNA reads TGTGCCATCAGTGAGGGACGGGGCTACGAGCAGTACTTC. It is translated as CAISEGRGYEQYF.